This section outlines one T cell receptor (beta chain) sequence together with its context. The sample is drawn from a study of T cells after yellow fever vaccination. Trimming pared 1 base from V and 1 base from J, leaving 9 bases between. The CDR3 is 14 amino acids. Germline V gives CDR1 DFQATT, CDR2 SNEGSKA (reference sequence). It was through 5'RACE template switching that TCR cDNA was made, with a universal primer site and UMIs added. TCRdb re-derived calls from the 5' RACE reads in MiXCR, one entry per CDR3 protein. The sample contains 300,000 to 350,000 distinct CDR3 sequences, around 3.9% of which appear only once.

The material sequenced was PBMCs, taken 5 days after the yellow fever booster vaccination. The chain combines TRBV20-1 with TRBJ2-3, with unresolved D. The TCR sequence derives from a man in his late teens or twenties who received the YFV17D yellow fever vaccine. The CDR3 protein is CSARVGIRTDTQYF. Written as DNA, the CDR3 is TGCAGTGCTAGAGTGGGTATCCGCACAGATACGCAGTATTTT.